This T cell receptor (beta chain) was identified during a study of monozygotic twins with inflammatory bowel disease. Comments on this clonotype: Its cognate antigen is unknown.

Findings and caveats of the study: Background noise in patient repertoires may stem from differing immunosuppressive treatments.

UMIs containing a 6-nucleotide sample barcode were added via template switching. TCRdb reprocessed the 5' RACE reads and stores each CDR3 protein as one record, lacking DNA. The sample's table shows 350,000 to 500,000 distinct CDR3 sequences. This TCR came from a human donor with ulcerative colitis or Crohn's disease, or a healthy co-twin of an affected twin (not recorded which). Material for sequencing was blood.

CDR3 in amino acids: CASSGRDSRDTQYF. The chain links TRBV5-1 to TRBJ2-3; there is no DNA to check the TCRdb D call of TRBD1. Germline-derived CDR1 and CDR2 are SGHRS and YFSETQ. The CDR3 length is 14 residues.